This paragraph covers one TCR beta chain sequence. Its antigen remains unknown. The assay was immunoSEQ multiplex PCR, and TCRdb's table has in-frame clones only and misses some. The data contain fewer than 65,000 clones, 75% to 90% of them singletons. The data derive from a study of OX40 agonist ivuxolimab in advanced cancers. Overall study context: Three patients responded partially, comprising one with hepatocellular carcinoma and two with cutaneous melanoma.

V dropped 5 bases and J dropped 1; count of bases not matched to a gene: 4. Germline V CDR1 and CDR2: LGHNT, FRNRAP. The CDR3 is made up of 14 amino acids. Findings and limits, study-wide: Clonal expansion was seen in CD4+ and CD8+ blood T cells by week 6 at 0.1 to 3.0 mg/kg.

J is TRBJ1-1 and V is TRBV12-5, with 7 bases lining up with TRBD1. The material was CD4+ or CD8+ T cells sorted from blood, obtained in a trial of the OX40 agonist ivuxolimab. The TCR was taken from an adult with an advanced solid tumor such as melanoma, head and neck, liver or kidney cancer. The CDR3 coding sequence is TGTGCTAGTGGTACCTCAGGGGGGAACACTGAAGCTTTCTTT. Its translation is CASGTSGGNTEAFF.